The 5 T cell receptor beta chains listed next were all sequenced from one sample in a study of naive and memory T cell subsets. An equimolar mix of two oligonucleotides served as the beta constant-region primer for TRBC1 and TRBC2. The ligated cDNA underwent four PCR rounds using SP2 and nested alpha and beta constant-region primers. Each CDR3 protein gets one entry after TCRdb re-called the UMI-ligation and nested PCR reads with MiXCR. The table shows 8,500 to 10,000 distinct CDR3 sequences, with less than 7% occurring only once. Sequenced sample: CD4+ TEMRA cells from blood. Documented subset: effector memory re-expressing CD45RA, CD45RA+ CD27-. All receptors derive from a human donor in good health.

This clonotype was counted once. This chain uses TRBV4-2 with TRBJ2-5; TRBD1 aligns across 7 bases. The CDR3 covers 14 residues. CDR1 and CDR2 (germline): LGHNA, YNFKEQ. The V and J ends lost 2 bases and 6 bases, in that order; junction bases with no gene match: 6. The CDR3 DNA reads as TGTGCCAGCAGCCAAATGACAGGGTTACAGACCCAGTACTTC. Translated, it gives CASSQMTGLQTQYF.

This clonotype has a count of ten or more. This chain uses TRBV5-1 with TRBJ1-1; a weak D match, TRBD1 (6 bases). The CDR3 is made up of 14 amino acids. V was cut by 0 bases and J by 1 base, with 7 bases left in between. CDR1 and CDR2 from the germline V gene are SGHRS and YFSETQ. In nucleotides, the CDR3 is TGCGCCAGCAGCTTGGAAGGGGGGAACACTGAAGCTTTCTTT. Translated: CASSLEGGNTEAFF.

This clonotype occurred many times. The rearrangement joins TRBV7-2 to TRBJ1-4; 7 bases are a match to TRBD1. Germline V gene sequence: CDR1 SGHTA, CDR2 FQGNSA. The CDR3 contains 14 residues. Trimming cost V 5 bases and J 7 bases; bases outside gene matches: 7. CDR3 sequence: CASSRTGASEKLFF. CDR3 DNA: TGTGCCAGCAGCCGGACAGGCGCGAGTGAAAAACTGTTTTTT.

In its sample, this clonotype is medium-sized. The rearrangement links TRBV5-1 to TRBJ2-3; D unclear. The CDR3 is 14 residues long. CDR1 is SGHRS and CDR2 is YFSETQ in the germline V gene. V was cut by 4 bases and J by 2 bases, with 11 bases left in between. The CDR3 sequence: CASSAGPTTDTQYF. Here the CDR3 DNA reads TGCGCCAGCAGCGCCGGACCTACCACAGATACGCAGTATTTT.

The V gene is TRBV2, the J gene TRBJ2-3; TRBD2 matches 15 bases. This CDR3 spans 18 amino acids. The germline V gene encodes CDR1 SNHLY and CDR2 FYNNEI. After removal of 3 bases from V and 5 bases from J, the junction contained 9 bases not matched to a gene. The CDR3 here is CASSDPGLAGGRGDTQYF. Written as DNA, the CDR3 is TGTGCCAGCAGTGATCCGGGACTAGCGGGGGGCCGGGGAGATACGCAGTATTTT. Based on the CDR3 plus reference TRBV2 and TRBJ2-3, the full variable domain is EPEVTQTPSHQVTQMGQEVILRCVPISNHLYFYWYRQILGQKVEFLVSFYNNEISEKSEIFDDQFSVERPDGSNFTLKIRSTKLEDSAMYFCASSDPGLAGGRGDTQYFGPGTRLTVL.